The clone carrying this TCR beta chain was counted once. This entry is derived from a study of blood T cell repertoires in COVID-19. Background on the study: COVID-19 samples collected from the United States, Italy and Spain covered acute and convalescent phases.

The CDR3 has 16 residues. Per germline, CDR1 MNHEY and CDR2 SMNVEV (reference sequence). V lost 5 bases and J 4 bases, leaving 18 bases between the germline ends. How the authors handled the data: How many nucleated cells were present was estimated from reference gene primer amplification. Measured with immunoSEQ multiplex PCR; TCRdb has only the in-frame clones, and not every one. From that table come the V and J calls and clone size; the DNA was used to work out D and trimming. The data show 52,000 or so clones, with 85% to 95% seen just once and around 4.2% held by the top ten. The receptor was isolated from a man aged 45 to 65 with acute or convalescent COVID-19. Sequences were obtained from peripheral blood. This chain joins TRBV27 and TRBJ1-5; maybe TRBD1 (6 bases). This CDR3 reads CASSPLQGKGNQPQHF. CDR3 bases: TGTGCCAGCAGTCCATTACAGGGAAAAGGAAATCAGCCCCAGCATTTT.